These 10 T cell receptor beta chains originate from one sample sequenced in a study of cytomegalovirus exposure and HLA in healthy donors. PCR involved 60 Vbeta and 13 Jbeta primers. The data were produced by immunoSEQ multiplex PCR, yet TCRdb's version contains in-frame clones alone and is incomplete. The table shows roughly 150,000 clones, with roughly 84% occurring only once. Sequencing input: PBMCs. The receptors originated from a young woman in good health and CMV-seronegative.

For this clone: This same CDR3 is encoded by further DNA sequences in the sample. V usage is TRBV28 and J usage is TRBJ2-7; perhaps TRBD2 as D (5 bases). This CDR3 contains 12 residues. The V gene's germline CDR1 is MDHEN and CDR2 SYDVKM. V was shortened by 3 bases and J by 3 bases, with 6 bases between the two germline ends. The CDR3 protein is CASSLGDYEQYF. The CDR3 DNA reads as TGTGCCAGCAGTTTGGGAGACTACGAGCAGTACTTC.

The chain combines TRBV6-6 with TRBJ2-5; a possible D gene is TRBD2 (5 bases). V lost 4 bases and J lost 4, with 16 bases in between. The CDR3 covers 15 residues. Germline-derived CDR1 and CDR2 are MNHNY and SVGAGI (reference sequence). The CDR3 sequence is CASSFFRGEGETQYF. As DNA, the CDR3 is TGTGCCAGCAGTTTTTTCAGAGGAGAGGGAGAGACCCAGTACTTC.

The gene calls are TRBV19 and TRBJ1-4; 7 nucleotides align to TRBD1. The CDR3 has 13 residues. CDR1 LNHDA and CDR2 SQIVND come from the germline V gene (reference sequence). The trim removed 10 bases at V and 5 bases at J, leaving 7 bases unmatched. This chain's CDR3 is CATTDRKNEKLFF. CDR3 bases: TGTGCCACTACGGACAGGAAAAATGAAAAACTGTTTTTT. Supplemented by reference TRBV19 and TRBJ1-4, the full variable domain reads DGGITQSPKYLFRKEGQNVTLSCEQNLNHDAMYWYRQDPGQGLRLIYYSQIVNDFQKGDIAEGYSVSREKKESFPLTVTSAQKNPTAFYLCATTDRKNEKLFFGSGTQLSVL.

V usage is TRBV5-1 and J usage is TRBJ2-3, with TRBD2 matching over 7 bases. The CDR3 length is 18 residues. V trimming: 0 bases; J trimming: 0 bases; junction bases outside the gene matches: 10. Germline CDR1 and CDR2: SGHRS and YFSETQ. DNA for the CDR3: TGCGCCAGCAGCTTGGAAGCGGGGAAGACAATTAGCACAGATACGCAGTATTTT. Its protein product is CASSLEAGKTISTDTQYF. The complete variable domain, with remaining parts taken from reference TRBV5-1 and TRBJ2-3, reads KAGVTQTPRYLIKTRGQQVTLSCSPISGHRSVSWYQQTPGQGLQFLFEYFSETQRNKGNFPGRFSGRQFSNSRSEMNVSTLELGDSALYLCASSLEAGKTISTDTQYFGPGTRLTVL.

V and J are TRBV28 and TRBJ1-2; TRBD1 matches 8 bases. Trimming took 4 bases from V and 2 from J; bases not matched to a gene: 3. CDR3 length: 14 amino acids. Germline-derived CDR1 and CDR2 are MDHEN and SYDVKM. CDR3 sequence reads: CASSSGGENYGYTF. The CDR3 coding sequence is TGTGCCAGCAGTTCAGGGGGCGAGAACTATGGCTACACCTTC.

The rearrangement links TRBV10-3 to TRBJ2-3; 8 nucleotides agree with TRBD1. Germline V gene lookup returns CDR1 ENHRY and CDR2 SYGVKD. With 10 bases clipped from V and 5 bases from J, the junction kept 11 bases outside the gene matches. The CDR3 runs 14 residues. In DNA, the CDR3 is TGTGCCACCCGCCAGGGGGCCGTAGAAGATACGCAGTATTTT. This gives the protein CATRQGAVEDTQYF.

J is TRBJ1-1 and V is TRBV5-1; D not certain. Per germline, CDR1 SGHRS and CDR2 YFSETQ. The CDR3 runs to 15 residues. Trimming removed 4 bases at V and 0 bases at J, with 13 bases between. The CDR3 coding sequence is TGCGCCAGCAGCGCGGGGAAGGCTTTGAACACTGAAGCTTTCTTT. This encodes CASSAGKALNTEAFF.

This chain uses TRBV7-2 with TRBJ2-5; D not certain. Germline-derived CDR1 and CDR2 are SGHTA and FQGNSA. Trimming took 5 bases from V and 0 from J, leaving 10 bases between them. CDR3 length: 14 amino acids. CDR3: CASSVARYQETQYF. CDR3 in DNA: TGTGCCAGCAGCGTCGCTAGGTACCAAGAGACCCAGTACTTC.

The chain combines TRBV15 with TRBJ1-5; D not certain. Looked up from germline, CDR1 is LNHNV and CDR2 is YYDKDF (reference sequence). V was cut by 1 base and J by 0 bases, with 7 bases left in between. CDR3 length equals 15 residues. CDR3: CATSRGGYSNQPQHF. In nucleotides, the CDR3 is TGTGCCACCAGCAGAGGAGGTTATAGCAATCAGCCCCAGCATTTT.

The chain couples TRBV7-9 to TRBJ1-3; D is uncertain. V lost 5 bases and J 0 bases, leaving 11 bases between the germline ends. Germline loops: CDR1 SEHNR, CDR2 FQNEAQ (reference sequence). The CDR3 is made up of 15 amino acids. The CDR3 protein is CASSAAWYSGNTIYF. CDR3 DNA sequence: TGTGCCAGCAGCGCGGCATGGTACTCTGGAAACACCATATATTTT. The whole variable domain, remainder taken from reference TRBV7-9 and TRBJ1-3, is DTGVSQNPRHKITKRGQNVTFRCDPISEHNRLYWYRQTLGQGPEFLTYFQNEAQLEKSRLLSDRFSAERPKGSFSTLEIQRTEQGDSAMYLCASSAAWYSGNTIYFGEGSWLTVV.